Presented here are 9 T cell receptor beta chains from one specimen sequenced in a study of blood T cell repertoires in COVID-19. Method: immunoSEQ multiplex PCR; TCRdb's copy keeps in-frame clones and lacks some. This table holds about 200,000 clones, more than 70% found once. The specimen was peripheral blood. The receptors originated from a man aged 45-65 years with COVID-19, enrolled during active disease.

The chain is built from TRBV19 and TRBJ1-1, with TRBD1 matching 7 bases. This CDR3 spans 14 amino acids. Germline values: CDR1 LNHDA, CDR2 SQIVND (reference sequence). V lost 1 base to trimming and J lost 7 bases; unmatched junction nucleotides: 6. DNA for the CDR3: TGTGCCAGTAGTATAGGACAGGGATGGGATGAAGCTTTCTTT. It specifies CASSIGQGWDEAFF.

This clone was detected only once. The rearrangement links TRBV2 to TRBJ2-1; 9 nucleotides match TRBD2. This CDR3 region has 14 residues. V was clipped by 4 bases and J by 4 bases; unmatched bases: 2. The germline V gene encodes CDR1 SNHLY and CDR2 FYNNEI. The CDR3 loop is CASSGLAGYNEQFF. The CDR3 coding sequence is TGTGCCAGCAGTGGCCTAGCGGGATACAATGAGCAGTTCTTC.

The chain is built from TRBV10-3 and TRBJ1-2, with D possibly being TRBD1 (5 bases). V lost 3 bases and J 4 bases, leaving 18 bases between the germline ends. Germline assignment: CDR1 ENHRY and CDR2 SYGVKD. This CDR3 is 16 amino acids long. This CDR3 is CAISDPNGREGYGYTF. The CDR3 bases are TGTGCCATCAGTGATCCAAACGGCAGGGAGGGCTATGGCTACACCTTC.

The J gene is TRBJ2-3, the V gene TRBV5-8, with TRBD2 as a possible D gene (6 bases). Between the trimmed V and J ends, which lost 7 bases and 1 base, there was a span of 16 bases. Germline loops: CDR1 SGHTS, CDR2 YDEGEE. The CDR3 totals 15 residues. The CDR3 sequence is CASGPGVSRTDTQYF. Written as DNA, the CDR3 is TGTGCCAGCGGTCCGGGGGTTTCGCGCACAGATACGCAGTATTTT.

The chain combines TRBV29-1 with TRBJ2-2; D may be TRBD1 (5 bases). Germline V CDR1 and CDR2: SQVTM, ANQGSEA. V was trimmed by 4 bases and J by 3 bases, leaving 9 bases between them. This CDR3 comprises 13 residues. The DNA for the CDR3 is TGCAGCGTTGGGGCAGGGCACACCGGGGAGCTGTTTTTT. It translates to CSVGAGHTGELFF.

This sequence joins TRBV28 and TRBJ2-1; D is ambiguous. The CDR3 has 14 residues. V lost 6 bases, J lost 1 base, and 10 bases lay in between. Germline V lookup: CDR1 MDHEN, CDR2 SYDVKM. CDR3 nucleotides: TGTGCCAGCAGCCTCTTCGGGTCCTACAATGAGCAGTTCTTC. Amino acids: CASSLFGSYNEQFF.

The genes are TRBV5-4 and TRBJ1-3, with D possibly matching TRBD1 (6 bases). This CDR3 has 14 amino acids. From germline, CDR1 is SGHNT and CDR2 YYREEE (reference sequence). V lost 2 bases, J lost 3 bases, and 9 bases lay in between. CDR3 in amino acids: CASSLSGVGNTIYF. The CDR3 nucleotides read TGTGCCAGCAGCTTATCAGGGGTTGGAAACACCATATATTTT. Full variable domain (rest looked up from reference TRBV5-4 and TRBJ1-3): ETGVTQSPTHLIKTRGQQVTLRCSSQSGHNTVSWYQQALGQGPQFIFQYYREEENGRGNFPPRFSGLQFPNYSSELNVNALELDDSALYLCASSLSGVGNTIYFGEGSWLTVV.

This sequence joins TRBV18 and TRBJ1-1; weak D call: TRBD1 (5 bases). CDR1 and CDR2 from the germline V gene are KGHSH and LQKENI. Trimming took 1 base from V and 0 from J, leaving 21 bases between them. The CDR3 is 19 residues long. The CDR3 loop is CASSPRVIVWGEMNTEAFF. Written as DNA, the CDR3 is TGTGCCAGCTCACCACGCGTGATTGTCTGGGGGGAGATGAACACTGAAGCTTTCTTT.

The chain carries TRBV6-2 or TRBV6-3 and TRBJ2-1; 12 nucleotides match TRBD2. The germline CDR1 and CDR2 sequences are MNHEY and SVGEGT. The CDR3 covers 21 residues. V dropped 7 bases and J dropped 4; count of bases not matched to a gene: 23. As DNA, the CDR3 is TGTGCCAGCACCCCGGACAGGAGGCTAGCGGGGGGGCAGCCGAGGTACAATGAGCAGTTCTTC. It specifies CASTPDRRLAGGQPRYNEQFF.